The present T cell receptor beta chain was sequenced within a study of cytomegalovirus exposure and HLA in healthy donors. Study-level findings and limits: Most subjects had HLA-A and HLA-B alleles reportedly predicted accurately by TCR beta sequences. A few chains linked to CMV were shown in vitro to be specific for CMV antigens.

PCR primers comprised 60 Vbeta and 13 Jbeta primers. In the source study's methods: Around 11 million shared chains were among the about 80 million unique TCR beta chains that a later analysis counted. Here immunoSEQ multiplex PCR was the method, and the copy in TCRdb shows in-frame clones only, minus some. V and J calls and clone size are copied from that table; D and trimming were computed from the DNA. Of some 200,000 clones listed, approximately 80% are singletons. The CDR3 totals 14 residues. Germline lookup yields CDR1 KGHSH and CDR2 LQKENI. V was clipped by 5 bases and J by 0 bases, with 11 bases between them. For this clone: Its antigen is not known.

The clonotype was recovered from a girl aged 2-9 years in good health and CMV-seronegative. This sequence joins TRBV18 and TRBJ2-7; D might be TRBD2 (5 bases). Sequenced input: PBMCs. For the CDR3, the DNA is TGTGCCAGCTCATCATCCGGGATCTCCTACGAGCAGTACTTC. Protein sequence: CASSSSGISYEQYF.